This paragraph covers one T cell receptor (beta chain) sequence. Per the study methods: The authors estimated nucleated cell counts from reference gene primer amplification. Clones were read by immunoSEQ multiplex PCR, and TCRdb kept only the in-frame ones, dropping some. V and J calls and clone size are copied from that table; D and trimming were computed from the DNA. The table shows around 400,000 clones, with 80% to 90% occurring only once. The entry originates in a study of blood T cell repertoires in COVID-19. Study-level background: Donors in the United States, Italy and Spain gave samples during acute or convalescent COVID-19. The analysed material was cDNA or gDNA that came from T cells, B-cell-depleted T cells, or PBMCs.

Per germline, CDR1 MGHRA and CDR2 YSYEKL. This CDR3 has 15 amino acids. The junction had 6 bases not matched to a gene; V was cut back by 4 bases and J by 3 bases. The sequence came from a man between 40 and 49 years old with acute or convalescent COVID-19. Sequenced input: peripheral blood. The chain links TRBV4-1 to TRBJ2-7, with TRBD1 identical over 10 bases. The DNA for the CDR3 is TGCGCCAGCAGCCTAAGCGGGGACAGGGGCTACGAGCAGTACTTC. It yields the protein CASSLSGDRGYEQYF.